This TCR beta chain appears in the sequencing data of a study of T cells in localized non-small cell lung cancer. TCRdb's table, derived via immunoSEQ multiplex PCR, lists solely in-frame clones and lacks some. There are roughly 30,000 clones in the sample; approximately 90% occur only once, and about 28% lies in the top ten. CDR1 SNHLY and CDR2 FYNNEI come from the germline V gene. Unmatched junction bases numbered 4, after V lost 7 bases and J lost 8 bases. The CDR3 loop spans 12 amino acids. The sequencing here drew on peripheral blood, taken before any cancer treatment. The receptor's source is an older female donor with stage I lung adenocarcinoma. The chain employs TRBV2 and TRBJ1-4; 7 bases line up with TRBD1. Written as DNA, the CDR3 is TGTGCCAGCATAGCAGGGGGGGAAAAACTGTTTTTT. Its translation: CASIAGGEKLFF.